These T cell receptor beta chains were read from a single sample in a study of blood T cell repertoires in COVID-19. Sequencing was performed with immunoSEQ multiplex PCR; in TCRdb, only in-frame clones are kept and a portion is missing. The table includes approximately 230,000 clones, around four fifths detected once. Sequenced material: peripheral blood. These receptor sequences come from a man aged 25-45 years with active or convalescent COVID-19. The CDR3 runs from the conserved cysteine through the conserved F or W. D genes are given only for firm matches. Clone sizes are given selectively: once, few, many, or a class where the clone is expanded.

cdr3_nt	cdr3_aa	clone_size	d_call	j_call	v_call
TGTGCCAGCGAACCGTTCCGGGGCACTGAAGCTTTCTTT	CASEPFRGTEAFF	.	.	TRBJ1-1	TRBV25-1
TGCGCCAGTGCTTTTGACAGCACTTCCAACACTGAAGCTTTCTTT	CASAFDSTSNTEAFF	.	.	TRBJ1-1	TRBV5-1
TGTGCCAGCAGCCAACAGGGGGAGCAGTACTTC	CASSQQGEQYF	.	TRBD1	TRBJ2-7	TRBV6-6
TGCGCCAGCAGCCAACTGACTGGAATATCTGGAAACACCATATATTTT	CASSQLTGISGNTIYF	.	.	TRBJ1-3	TRBV4-1
TGTGCCAGCTCGAGGGACAGCATGAACACTGAAGCTTTCTTT	CASSRDSMNTEAFF	.	TRBD1	TRBJ1-1	TRBV18
TGTGCCAGCAGTCGCCCCTCAGGGGAGAACACTGAAGCTTTCTTT	CASSRPSGENTEAFF	.	.	TRBJ1-1	TRBV6-2/TRBV6-3
TGTGCCAGCAGCCTACAACCAGGGGGGCCTTACGAGCAGTACTTC	CASSLQPGGPYEQYF	once	.	TRBJ2-7	TRBV3-1/TRBV3-2
TGCAGTGCTAGTGGGACAGGGGGATTGGCCGAGACCCAGTACTTC	CSASGTGGLAETQYF	.	TRBD1	TRBJ2-5	TRBV20-1
TGTGCCAGCAGGACAGGGCCCCCCTCCTATAATTCACCCCTCCACTTT	CASRTGPPSYNSPLHF	.	TRBD1	TRBJ1-6	TRBV5-6
TGTGCCATCAGTGAGCAAGGGGTGGCTGGAAACACCATATATTTT	CAISEQGVAGNTIYF	.	.	TRBJ1-3	TRBV10-3